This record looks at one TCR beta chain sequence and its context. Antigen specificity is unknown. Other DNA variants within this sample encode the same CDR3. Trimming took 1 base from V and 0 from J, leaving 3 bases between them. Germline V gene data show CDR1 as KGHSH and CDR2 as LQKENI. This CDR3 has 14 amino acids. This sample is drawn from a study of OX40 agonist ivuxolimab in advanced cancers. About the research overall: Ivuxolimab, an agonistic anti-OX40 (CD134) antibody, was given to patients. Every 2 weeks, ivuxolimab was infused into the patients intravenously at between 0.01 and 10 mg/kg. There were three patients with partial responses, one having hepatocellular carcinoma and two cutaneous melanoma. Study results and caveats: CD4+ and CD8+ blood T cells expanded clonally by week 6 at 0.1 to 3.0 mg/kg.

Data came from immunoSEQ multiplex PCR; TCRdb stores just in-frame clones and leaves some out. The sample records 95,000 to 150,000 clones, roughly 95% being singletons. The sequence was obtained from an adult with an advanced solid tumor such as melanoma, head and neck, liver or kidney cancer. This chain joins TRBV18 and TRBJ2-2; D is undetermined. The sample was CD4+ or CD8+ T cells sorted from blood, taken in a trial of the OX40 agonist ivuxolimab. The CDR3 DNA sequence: TGTGCCAGCTCACCACGAGCGAACACCGGGGAGCTGTTTTTT. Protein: CASSPRANTGELFF.